What follows describes a single T cell receptor (beta chain). The antigen remains unidentified. The sample comes from a study of cytotoxic CD8 clonotypes in ibrutinib-treated CLL. Clones were sequenced by immunoSEQ multiplex PCR, and TCRdb holds only the in-frame ones, with some missing. This sample carries tens of thousands of clones, about 75% of them seen once, and the ten largest clones take approximately 7.8%. Germline V gives CDR1 MNHNS, CDR2 SASEGT. This CDR3 spans 14 amino acids. The V gene end was trimmed by 10 bases and the J gene end by 10 bases; junction bases not matched to a gene: 11. Study-level points and caveats: Higher clonality was seen at ibrutinib response and a return toward baseline at progression.

The TCR originated in a human donor with chronic lymphocytic leukemia. Sequenced material: PBMCs, taken before ibrutinib treatment. The V and J genes are TRBV6-1 and TRBJ2-1; 12 bases line up with TRBD2. The CDR3 loop reads CAIPRLAGGWEQFF. CDR3 nucleotide sequence: TGTGCCATCCCTCGGCTAGCGGGGGGGTGGGAGCAGTTCTTC.